This T cell receptor beta chain came from a study of Graves' ophthalmopathy and Graves' hyperthyroidism. Findings and limits, study-wide: Detection in blood was also observed for most expanded thyroid clonotypes above 0.001 frequency.

This clonotype was detected ten times or more. Its antigen is as yet unknown. Amplification targeted the TCR beta CDR3 regions, with RNA transcripts as the source material. After a first-round RT-PCR with HTBI primers, a second-round multiplex PCR was run. TCRdb ran MiXCR on the multiplex PCR reads and lists one entry per CDR3 protein. The data contain over 200,000 distinct CDR3 sequences, 25% to 30% of them singletons. The TCR sequence derives from a man in his fifties or sixties with Graves' ophthalmopathy. Sequenced sample: peripheral blood.

CDR3 sequence: CASSLGQGEAGELFF. CDR3 DNA sequence: TGTGCCAGCAGCTTAGGGCAGGGGGAGGCCGGGGAGCTGTTTTTT. The genes are TRBV7-2 and TRBJ2-2; a possible D gene is TRBD1 (7 bases). The V gene's germline CDR1 is SGHTA and CDR2 FQGNSA. CDR3 length: 15 residues. Trimming left V 1 base short and J 6 bases short, with 12 bases between.